One and the same sample provided the 18 T cell receptor beta chains below, sequenced in a study of OX40 agonist ivuxolimab in advanced cancers. The table came from immunoSEQ multiplex PCR; TCRdb's copy has only in-frame clones and leaves some out. Found here are about 86,000 clones, about 90% of them singletons; the top ten hold more than 8.5%. The input for sequencing was CD4+ or CD8+ T cells sorted from blood, taken in a trial of the OX40 agonist ivuxolimab. The receptors were gathered from an adult with an advanced solid tumor such as melanoma, head and neck, liver or kidney cancer.

As for this clone: Germline and junction disagree at one end, which may indicate a read error. The chain is built from TRBV4-1 and TRBJ2-1; unclear D gene. Germline V gene sequence: CDR1 MGHRA, CDR2 YSYEKL. The length of the CDR3 is 14 residues. Written as DNA, the CDR3 is TGCGCCAGCAGCCAAAGGCTCTCCCACAATGAGCAGTTCTTC. This sequence encodes CASSQRLSHNEQFF.

The chain links TRBV27 to TRBJ2-3; a possible D gene is TRBD2 (5 bases). Germline CDR1 reads MNHEY; CDR2 reads SMNVEV (reference sequence). V lost 3 bases and J 6 bases, leaving 7 bases between the germline ends. The CDR3 has 12 residues. CDR3 loop: CASSFIADTQYF. CDR3 bases: TGTGCCAGCAGTTTTATAGCGGATACGCAGTATTTT.

This chain's CDR3 is CASSVNRATSNTGELFF. The CDR3 DNA reads as TGTGCCAGCAGCGTAAACAGGGCCACCTCGAACACCGGGGAGCTGTTTTTT. This chain connects TRBV9 to TRBJ2-2; weak D call: TRBD1 (6 bases). The V gene's germline CDR1 is SGDLS and CDR2 YYNGEE. This CDR3 spans 17 amino acids. The V and J ends lost 1 base and 0 bases respectively, with 13 bases between them.

The V gene is TRBV18, the J gene TRBJ2-5, with D tentatively TRBD1 (5 bases). Between the trimmed V and J ends, which lost 4 bases and 0 bases, there was a span of 6 bases. This CDR3 spans 13 amino acids. Per germline, CDR1 KGHSH and CDR2 LQKENI. This CDR3 reads CASSRTNQETQYF. As DNA, the CDR3 is TGTGCCAGCTCACGGACAAACCAAGAGACCCAGTACTTC.

The rearrangement joins TRBV2 to TRBJ1-5, with D tentatively TRBD1 (5 bases). V gave up 6 bases and J gave up 0 bases, with 9 bases separating them. The germline V gene has CDR1 SNHLY and CDR2 FYNNEI. The CDR3 runs 14 residues. The CDR3 coding sequence is TGTGCCAGCAGGACAGATCTTAGCAATCAGCCCCAGCATTTT. This sequence encodes CASRTDLSNQPQHF.

The V gene is TRBV9, the J gene TRBJ1-2; D is unclear. V was trimmed by 4 bases and J by 5 bases, leaving 15 bases between them. This CDR3 comprises 14 residues. Germline lookup yields CDR1 SGDLS and CDR2 YYNGEE. The chain's CDR3 is CASSPTPDYYGYTF. DNA for the CDR3: TGTGCCAGCAGCCCGACGCCAGACTATTATGGCTACACCTTC.

The chain combines TRBV7-8 with TRBJ1-6; D might be TRBD1 (5 bases). The CDR3 is made up of 15 amino acids. Germline CDR1 and CDR2: SGHVS and FQNEAQ. V was pared by 5 bases and J by 7 bases, with 15 bases between. The CDR3 spells CASSLGTLRNSPLHF. In nucleotides, the CDR3 is TGTGCCAGCAGCCTAGGGACTCTGCGCAATTCACCCCTCCACTTT.

This clone was seen just once. The chain is built from TRBV7-9 and TRBJ1-4; the match to TRBD1 covers 7 bases. V shed 5 bases, J shed 6 bases, and the junction held 9 bases outside the gene matches. CDR3 size: 15 residues. CDR1 SEHNR and CDR2 FQNEAQ come from the germline V gene (reference sequence). The CDR3 spells CASSKRGGGDEKLFF. CDR3 sequence (DNA): TGTGCCAGCAGCAAGCGAGGAGGGGGCGATGAAAAACTGTTTTTT.

The genes are TRBV30 and TRBJ2-3; 7 bases agree with TRBD1. The trim removed 2 bases at V and 4 bases at J, leaving 6 bases unmatched. In germline, CDR1 is GTSNPN, CDR2 SVGIG (reference sequence). The CDR3 runs 14 residues. This CDR3 reads CAWSLDRISDTQYF. Written as DNA, the CDR3 is TGTGCCTGGAGTTTGGACAGGATATCAGATACGCAGTATTTT.

The V and J genes are TRBV9 and TRBJ2-5; D is ambiguous. This CDR3 has 15 amino acids. The V end lost 0 bases, the J end lost 1 base, and 10 bases lay between the germline ends. Germline V gene sequence: CDR1 SGDLS, CDR2 YYNGEE. This chain's CDR3 is CASSVVGNTQETQYF. The CDR3 nucleotides read TGTGCCAGCAGCGTAGTGGGCAACACCCAAGAGACCCAGTACTTC.

The rearrangement joins TRBV6-5 to TRBJ1-1; 8 nucleotides agree with TRBD1. The germline CDR1 and CDR2 sequences are MNHEY and SVGAGI. This CDR3 has 16 residues. V lost 0 bases, J lost 0 bases, and 3 bases stayed unmatched. In DNA form, the CDR3 reads TGTGCCAGCAGTTACTCGACAGGGGCTATGAACACTGAAGCTTTCTTT. This encodes CASSYSTGAMNTEAFF.

The chain employs TRBV18 and TRBJ2-5; 10 bases are a match to TRBD1. J gave up 5 bases and V 5 bases, and 5 bases lay outside the gene matches. Germline assignment: CDR1 KGHSH and CDR2 LQKENI. The CDR3 totals 14 residues. The CDR3 bases are TGTGCCAGCTCATCGACAGGGGGCTTGGAGACCCAGTACTTC. Translating gives CASSSTGGLETQYF.

The CDR3 region is CASSQGVGSSYNEQFF. The CDR3 DNA is TGCGCCAGCAGCCAAGGGGTGGGATCCTCCTACAATGAGCAGTTCTTC. The chain combines TRBV4-1 with TRBJ2-1; no firm D call. Germline V gives CDR1 MGHRA, CDR2 YSYEKL. V was trimmed by 1 base and J by 0 bases, leaving 10 bases between them. The CDR3 runs 16 residues.

The chain carries TRBV5-1 and TRBJ2-7; D gene ambiguous. The germline CDR1 and CDR2 sequences are SGHRS and YFSETQ. V was trimmed by 0 bases and J by 4 bases, leaving 5 bases between them. The length of the CDR3 is 12 residues. The CDR3 bases are TGCGCCAGCAGCTTGGAGCCATACGAGCAGTACTTC. Translating it yields CASSLEPYEQYF.

This clone came up a few times. The CDR3 loop is CASSEASENYGYTF. CDR3 DNA sequence: TGTGCCAGCAGTGAGGCCAGCGAAAACTATGGCTACACCTTC. The V and J genes are TRBV2 and TRBJ1-2; D is ambiguous. Trimming cost V 3 bases and J 2 bases, with 10 bases left between them. The CDR3 loop spans 14 amino acids. Germline CDR1 and CDR2: SNHLY and FYNNEI.

The chain combines TRBV10-3 with TRBJ2-1; 9 bases agree with TRBD2. CDR1 and CDR2 from the germline V gene are ENHRY and SYGVKD. With V trimmed by 8 bases and J by 5 bases, 10 bases remained unmatched. The CDR3 contains 15 residues. CDR3: CAIGEVAGVHNEQFF. The CDR3 region has the DNA TGTGCCATCGGGGAGGTAGCGGGAGTACACAATGAGCAGTTCTTC.

This clone was counted a few times. The V call is TRBV7-6, the J call TRBJ1-2; possible D gene TRBD1, 6 bases. V lost 5 bases to trimming and J lost 1 base, with 17 bases between them. This CDR3 is 16 amino acids long. Germline V lookup: CDR1 SGHVS, CDR2 FNYEAQ. The CDR3 DNA reads TGTGCCAGCAGCCCATCCCGGGACACCGTTAACTATGGCTACACCTTC. Its protein is CASSPSRDTVNYGYTF.

This rearrangement joins TRBV4-1 to TRBJ1-1; 7 nucleotides match TRBD1. With V trimmed by 2 bases and J by 4 bases, 7 bases remained unmatched. CDR1 is MGHRA, CDR2 YSYEKL, per germline. The CDR3 runs to 15 residues. DNA of the CDR3: TGCGCCAGCAGCCAAAGCAGGGGGTCGGGCACTGAAGCTTTCTTT. Its translation is CASSQSRGSGTEAFF.